Following are 20 T cell receptor beta chains from one sample sequenced in a study of blood T cell repertoires in COVID-19. TCRdb's copy holds only in-frame clones and misses some; the assay was immunoSEQ multiplex PCR. The sample records about 120,000 clones, about 79% being singletons. Sample: peripheral blood. The receptors come from a man aged 40-49 years with active or convalescent COVID-19.

This chain joins TRBV3-1 (or the pseudogene TRBV3-2) and TRBJ2-5; unclear D gene. The CDR3 has 14 residues. V lost 0 bases and J lost 1, with 6 bases in between. The germline V gene has CDR1 LGHDT and CDR2 YNNKEL (reference sequence). CDR3 amino acids: CASSQDLVQETQYF. CDR3 sequence (DNA): TGTGCCAGCAGCCAAGATCTTGTCCAAGAGACCCAGTACTTC.

This chain connects TRBV30 to TRBJ2-7; TRBD1 agrees at 8 bases. Trimming took 3 bases from V and 3 from J; bases not matched to a gene: 16. The CDR3 is made up of 17 amino acids. Germline assignment: CDR1 GTSNPN and CDR2 SVGIG (reference sequence). The chain's CDR3 is CAWSHPRRGTGFYEQYF. The CDR3 bases are TGTGCCTGGAGCCACCCACGGCGAGGGACAGGATTCTACGAGCAGTACTTC.

The V and J genes are TRBV3-1 (or the pseudogene TRBV3-2) and TRBJ2-3; D not resolved. Germline V lookup: CDR1 LGHDT, CDR2 YNNKEL (reference sequence). The CDR3 length is 15 residues. V lost 1 base, J lost 3 bases, and 11 bases lay in between. In DNA form, the CDR3 reads TGTGCCAGCAGCCAAGCCGAAGTTACTACAGATACGCAGTATTTT. Its protein is CASSQAEVTTDTQYF.

V is TRBV19 and J is TRBJ1-5; no clear D gene. V gave up 7 bases and J gave up 0 bases, with 4 bases separating them. Germline assignment: CDR1 LNHDA and CDR2 SQIVND (reference sequence). This CDR3 region has 12 residues. This CDR3 is CASTFSNQPQHF. CDR3 nucleotide sequence: TGTGCCAGTACGTTTAGCAATCAGCCCCAGCATTTT.

The rearrangement links TRBV6-2 or TRBV6-3 to TRBJ2-5; no definite D call. This CDR3 region has 13 residues. Germline V gene sequence: CDR1 MNHEY, CDR2 SVGEGT. V lost 4 bases and J lost 4, with 10 bases in between. The CDR3 is CASSFRVVETQYF. CDR3 nucleotide sequence: TGTGCCAGCAGTTTCCGGGTGGTAGAGACCCAGTACTTC.

The chain joins TRBV7-9 to TRBJ2-6, with 8 bases identical to TRBD1. V gave up 7 bases and J gave up 0 bases; unmatched junction bases: 11. Germline assignment: CDR1 SEHNR and CDR2 FQNEAQ (reference sequence). The CDR3 runs 18 residues. DNA of the CDR3: TGTGCCAGCACCACCACAGGGGGGTTGAGCTCTGGGGCCAACGTCCTGACTTTC. It encodes CASTTTGGLSSGANVLTF.

The gene calls are TRBV27 and TRBJ2-7; TRBD2 might be the D (6 bases). This CDR3 comprises 16 residues. Trimming took off 6 bases at V and 9 bases at J, with 27 bases between the two ends. The germline gives CDR1 MNHEY, CDR2 SMNVEV (reference sequence). CDR3 region: CASSAFSGGTAVGQYF. In DNA, the CDR3 is TGTGCCAGCAGCGCATTCTCCGGTGGGACTGCCGTAGGGCAGTACTTC.

The chain employs TRBV28 and TRBJ1-6; 11 bases align to TRBD1. CDR1 MDHEN and CDR2 SYDVKM come from the germline V gene. The CDR3 is 17 residues long. The trim removed 5 bases at V and 7 bases at J, leaving 10 bases unmatched. Written as DNA, the CDR3 is TGTGCCAGCAGTCGCAATACTGGGGACAGGGGGAATTCACCCCTCCACTTT. Translated: CASSRNTGDRGNSPLHF.

The chain joins TRBV25-1 to TRBJ2-5; D gene uncertain. This CDR3 comprises 18 residues. Germline values: CDR1 MGHDK, CDR2 SYGVNS. Trimming took off 0 bases at V and 0 bases at J, with 17 bases between the two ends. CDR3 DNA: TGTGCCAGCAGTGAATATAATCACTCTCTTCTCTACCAAGAGACCCAGTACTTC. Translating it yields CASSEYNHSLLYQETQYF.

CDR3 protein: CASSWLPGQTTNEKLFF. In nucleotides, the CDR3 is TGCGCCAGCAGCTGGCTCCCGGGACAAACAACTAATGAAAAACTGTTTTTT. The gene calls are TRBV5-1 and TRBJ1-4; possibly TRBD1 for D (6 bases). CDR1 SGHRS and CDR2 YFSETQ come from the germline V gene. The CDR3 loop spans 17 amino acids. V lost 3 bases to trimming and J lost 0 bases, with 15 bases between them.

The DNA for the CDR3 is TGTGCCAGCAGCCCAATGACAGGGGGAAATAATTCACCCCTCCACTTT. Residues: CASSPMTGGNNSPLHF. The chain combines TRBV14 with TRBJ1-6, with 9 bases matching TRBD1. Trimming cost V 4 bases and J 5 bases; bases outside gene matches: 6. There are 16 residues in the CDR3. In germline, CDR1 is SGHDN, CDR2 FVKESK.

The J gene is TRBJ1-5, the V gene TRBV12-3 or TRBV12-4; 8 positions match TRBD1. This CDR3 is 13 amino acids long. V dropped 7 bases and J dropped 6; count of bases not matched to a gene: 5. CDR3 sequence reads: CASNRQGSQPQHF. CDR3 DNA: TGTGCCAGCAATAGACAGGGGTCTCAGCCCCAGCATTTT.

This chain joins TRBV6-5 and TRBJ1-1, with D tentatively TRBD1 (5 bases). V lost 5 bases and J lost 1, with 11 bases in between. Germline V gene data show CDR1 as MNHEY and CDR2 as SVGAGI. The CDR3 is 14 residues long. CDR3 nucleotide sequence: TGTGCCAGCAGTCCGCGGGACGGGAACACTGAAGCTTTCTTT. It encodes CASSPRDGNTEAFF.

The V and J genes are TRBV5-7 and TRBJ1-4, with 8 bases that match TRBD1. TRBV5-7 is an open reading frame, and its role is uncertain. The CDR3 is 18 residues long. V was pared by 1 base and J by 3 bases, with 11 bases of the junction left unmatched. The CDR3 protein is CASSLIQQGAMANEKLFF. In DNA form, the CDR3 reads TGTGCCAGCAGCTTGATTCAGCAGGGGGCGATGGCTAATGAAAAACTGTTTTTT.

Only one count was recorded for this clone. The chain uses TRBV27 and TRBJ1-5; the D is unclear. There are 15 residues in the CDR3. V was trimmed by 5 bases and J by 6 bases, leaving 17 bases between them. Per germline, CDR1 MNHEY and CDR2 SMNVEV (reference sequence). CDR3 residues: CASSPGVLRSQPQHF. The DNA of the CDR3 is TGTGCCAGCAGTCCCGGAGTCTTGAGGTCTCAGCCCCAGCATTTT.

The genes are TRBV11-1 and TRBJ1-6; perhaps TRBD1 as D (6 bases). The CDR3 has 15 amino acids. Germline V gives CDR1 SGHAT, CDR2 FQDESV (reference sequence). Trimming stripped 7 bases from V and 7 bases from J, with 17 bases between. CDR3 region: CASTRDTLGNSPLHF. CDR3 nucleotides: TGTGCCAGCACCAGGGACACCTTGGGAAATTCACCCCTCCACTTT.

This clone was detected only once. The CDR3 reads CASSPTGIQPQHF. In DNA form, the CDR3 reads TGTGCCAGCAGTCCCACAGGTATACAGCCCCAGCATTTT. The V call is TRBV6-5, the J call TRBJ1-5; tentatively, D is TRBD1 (5 bases). The CDR3 loop spans 13 amino acids. CDR1 is MNHEY and CDR2 is SVGAGI in the germline V gene. V lost 5 bases and J lost 7, with 12 bases in between.

The CDR3 protein is CASGLVTGPKSGNTIYF. For the CDR3, the DNA is TGTGCTAGTGGTTTAGTGACAGGGCCCAAGTCTGGAAACACCATATATTTT. The chain joins TRBV12-5 to TRBJ1-3; 7 bases match TRBD1. The V segment lost 3 bases and the J segment 1 base; nucleotides outside the gene matches: 9. Germline CDR1 LGHNT, CDR2 FRNRAP. The CDR3 has 17 amino acids.

This sequence joins TRBV19 and TRBJ2-2; 7 nucleotides agree with TRBD2. The germline V gene has CDR1 LNHDA and CDR2 SQIVND (reference sequence). The CDR3 sequence is 12 residues long. Trimming cost V 10 bases and J 6 bases; bases outside gene matches: 5. The CDR3, as DNA: TGTGCCATAGACGGGAGGTCCGGGGAGCTGTTTTTT. Translating it yields CAIDGRSGELFF.

The rearrangement joins TRBV6-5 to TRBJ1-5, with TRBD1 as a possible D gene (5 bases). The CDR3 covers 12 residues. Germline assignment: CDR1 MNHEY and CDR2 SVGAGI. The ends were cut back, 4 bases at V and 6 bases at J, with 7 bases in the middle. CDR3 in DNA: TGTGCCAGCAGTTCTCAGGGTCAGCCCCAGCATTTT. Translation: CASSSQGQPQHF.